This T cell receptor (beta chain) comes out of a study of cytomegalovirus exposure and HLA in healthy donors (dated by TCRdb to about 2017). Notes on the research overall: An earlier analysis of 587 of the donors reported roughly 300 Gb of sequence data and 90 million to 120 million unique TCR beta sequences obtained from some 170 million T cells. Roughly 300 gigabases of sequencing data and tens of millions of unique TCR sequences made up an early release that covered roughly 670 HLA-typed donors. The genetic ancestry cluster associated with self-reported Caucasian donors included approximately 85% of the roughly 400 genotyped donors. The aim of the study was to test whether cataloging public T cell receptors could identify signatures of past pathogen exposure. The T cell repertoires of several hundred subjects were profiled by immunosequencing and related to cytomegalovirus serostatus. Along with the roughly 670-subject first cohort, a separate validation cohort of over a hundred different subjects was used. To predict cytomegalovirus infection status, the study brought together high-throughput TCR immunosequencing, statistical association of individual TCRs with disease status, and machine learning. To study patterns of TCR occurrence, a later analysis re-analyzed previously published TCR beta repertoires from 600 to 750 donors and added high-resolution HLA genotyping. Rather than drawing on any new phenotypic data, the later analysis identified candidate immune exposures from TCR beta sequences and the way those sequences occurred across donors. In an earlier analysis of 500 to 650 of the donors, high-throughput TCR beta sequencing was used to judge whether each TCR beta V gene segment behaved as functional or pseudogenic. Donor age, sex, ethnicity and CMV serostatus were collected together with the repertoire data. In a later genetic analysis, genome-wide SNP genotypes for about 55% of the roughly 700 donors were used, and that subset was treated as a discovery cohort. Every repertoire in the discovery cohort had been generated on one and the same sequencing platform. HLA typing covered class I and class II loci at four-digit resolution. The number of typed donors differed by locus: about 629-640 for A, B, C, DRB1 and DQB1; 500 to 550 for DQA1; approximately 610 for DPA1; and roughly 490 for DPB1. Because of strong linkage in the cohort, 5 or 6 DR-DQ haplotypes were treated as single units for association and clustering. Among 398 genotyped donors of the cohort, an average of approximately 240,000 unique TCR beta nucleotide sequences were sequenced per donor, 15% to 20% of them non-productive. What the work shows at the level of the full study, not this receptor alone: A few of the identified cytomegalovirus-associated TCR beta chains were confirmed in vitro to be specific for cytomegalovirus antigens. Correlated functional status among segregating V segments might reflect linkage disequilibrium, but an unknown experimental factor could not be ruled out. In a later genetic analysis, a missense DCLRE1C variant was associated with V-gene and J-gene trimming of TCR beta chains, and the association was replicated in an independent cohort. Sequencing depth was assumed to be roughly uniform across donors in the presence/absence analyses, though that assumption may not hold. In a later analysis, TCR association rates were found to vary across HLA loci, with the most associated TCRs seen for DRB1 alleles and the fewest for HLA-C alleles. A cluster of highly shared sequence variants was judged likely to be a technical artifact of the sequencing pipeline. Some IMGT-functional V segments, including TRBV6-2 and TRBV6-3, could not be told apart with the 87-base-pair reads, so those segments were excluded. Because HLA typing was unavailable for some donors at each locus, only the typed subset was used in association tests. In a later analysis, 16,951 TCR beta sequences were associated with specific HLA alleles at a false discovery rate of 0.05. A total of 150 to 200 TCR beta chains were listed by the study as associated with cytomegalovirus. The authors suggested that the approach could potentially be generalized to other disease states and immunological phenotypes. An earlier analysis of some 560 of the donors showed that most TCR beta V segments appeared in productive rearrangements either about 87% or about 30% of the time, which broadly matched IMGT annotations. Only TCR beta chains were sequenced in this cohort, and the absence of alpha or paired-chain data limited detectable features. A further reported finding was that TCR beta sequences accurately predicted the HLA-A and HLA-B alleles for most subjects in the first cohort. The classifier was reported to diagnose cytomegalovirus status with high specificity and sensitivity in both the original and validation cohorts. Across donors, most TCR sequences were observed very rarely, whereas some public TCRs were present in many individuals. Most CMV-associated TCR beta chains appeared to be HLA-restricted in a later analysis, and the HLA associations seemed to be driven largely by CMV exposure. Compared with the roughly 700-donor mean, donors in an Asian-associated ancestry cluster had fewer N-insertions in productive TCRs, according to a later genetic analysis. Compared with equally common non-associated chains, HLA-associated TCR beta chains in a later analysis were more clonally expanded and had lower generation probabilities. When HLA alleles, especially DR and DQ, strongly co-occurred, attributing TCR associations to individual alleles was difficult. Because counts were too low, around 17 rarely observed V segments, including chromosome 9 orphons, were left out of the earlier analysis of 587 of the donors. In a later analysis, several top co-occurrence clusters were reported to appear linked to parvovirus B19, influenza, CMV and Epstein-Barr virus. The only immune exposure information available for the cohort was CMV serostatus.

This clone has more than one count but fewer than ten. The antigen it recognizes is unknown. Base qualities were left out, and no much larger clone turns up one base away. Library prep was done by the immunoSEQ multiplex PCR assay. A mixture of 60 forward primers for TCR Vbeta segments and 13 reverse primers for TCR Jbeta segments was used in the multiplex PCR. The CDR3 region of rearranged TCR beta genes was amplified from genomic DNA with a multiplex PCR assay. Amplified TCR beta libraries were sequenced as 87-base-pair reads on the Illumina HiSeq System. As for the authors' bioinformatics: A later analysis counted tens of millions of unique TCR beta chains across the 666 repertoires, and around 9.9 million of these chains were shared by at least two donors. Raw reads were error-corrected and collapsed into unique sequences with a nearest-neighbor algorithm that merged closely related sequences to remove PCR and sequencing errors. CDR3 sequences were aligned to IMGT reference sequences to assign V, D and J gene segments. For a sequence to be retained, a match of at least six nucleotides was required to both a V gene segment and a J gene segment. A rearrangement was called productive if the CDR3 had no stop codons and remained in frame with V and J, and every other rearrangement was called non-productive. Following IMGT convention, CDR3 was defined as the stretch from the second conserved V-encoded cysteine up to the conserved J-encoded phenylalanine. The earlier analysis of 500 to 600 of the donors excluded sequences that lacked an unambiguous match to a single V gene segment. An earlier analysis of several hundred of the donors called V segments functional above 56.7% productive rearrangements and segregating when the between-donor standard deviation exceeded 5%. A statistical classification framework was developed to diagnose cytomegalovirus status using the catalog of TCR beta chain sequences. In a later analysis, V and J genes were assigned by comparing TCR nucleotide sequences against IMGT/GENE-DB human TR gene sequences. In a later analysis, CDR3 sequences and most-parsimonious VDJ recombination scenarios were assigned using the TCRdist pipeline. In a later analysis, every TCR beta chain was defined by the combination of its CDR3 amino acid sequence and its V-gene family, and reads without a unique V-gene family were dropped. A later analysis removed 550 to 700 highly shared, low-generation-probability nucleotide sequences to deal with suspected cross-contamination and a sequencing artifact. For each public chain, a later analysis derived a clonal expansion index from normalized ranks of inferred template counts within each repertoire. A later analysis computed generation probabilities with a VDJ recombination model fitted to out-of-frame rearrangements, and checked the results against IGoR. A later analysis scored TCR-TCR, TCR-HLA and TCR-CMV co-occurrence with hypergeometric tests, applying a repertoire-size bias correction to TCR pairs. To estimate false discovery rates, a later analysis permuted the HLA or CMV assignments 20 times. In a later analysis, co-occurring TCRs were grouped with DBSCAN, and TCRdist sequence similarity was added when clustering was performed within HLA-allele-positive subsets. Repertoires with fewer than 30,000 or more than 120,000 public chains, plus five repertoires with anomalous nucleotide sharing, were excluded from co-occurrence clustering. TCRdb mirrors the immuneACCESS table, restricted to in-frame sequences. Some clones are absent from its copies; in checked studies, under half trace to an unresolved V gene, and the reason for the others is unknown. That table furnishes V, J and clone size, whereas the DNA furnished D and trimming. The sample data list approximately 190,000 clones, and roughly 80% of these were observed just once. Jointly, the top ten make up around 0.75% of the sample.

Based on the germline V gene, the CDR1 and CDR2 sequences are SGHRS and YFSETQ. The CDR3 sequence holds 12 residues, the cysteine and phenylalanine included. Only the CDR3 region is kept as DNA, spanning 36 bases read in frame from base 1. V loses 5 bases of germline sequence and J loses 3 bases, and the interval between the two ends is 5 bases. The cohort was made up of 650 to 700 healthy bone marrow donors. Cohort members were all nominally healthy when sampled, although unrecorded immune exposures were likely present. The donor tested CMV seronegative, placing the donor among the approximately 400 seronegative members of the cohort. Each donor provided a peripheral blood sample, and peripheral blood mononuclear cells were used for TCR beta sequencing. Genomic DNA was extracted from the blood cell samples with the Qiagen DNeasy Blood Extraction Kit.

Specimen: PBMCs. This receptor was taken from a woman aged 18-30 years in good health and CMV-seronegative. Recombination connected TRBV5-1 to TRBJ2-2; too little of a D gene remains to name it. CDR3 reads: CASRSDTGELFF. The DNA reads as follows: TGCGCCAGCAGGTCGGACACCGGGGAGCTGTTTTTT.